This T cell receptor (beta chain) was sequenced in a study of blood T cells in healthy people across ages. Germline V gene lookup returns CDR1 LNHDA and CDR2 SQIVND (reference sequence). The CDR3 length is 13 residues. Primed by a sample-barcoded 5' primer and a J-beta primer mix, a second PCR proceeded for about 7 to 11 cycles. Each CDR3 protein is one row after TCRdb ran MiXCR on the 5' RACE reads. Among hundreds of thousands of distinct CDR3 sequences listed, around 38% were seen once. Specimen: blood. The clonotype was recovered from an older man in good health. The rearrangement joins TRBV19 to TRBJ2-5; tentatively, D is TRBD1 (7 bases). The J call is in doubt because the DNA end fits TRBJ2-4 better. This chain's CDR3 is CASSRPGGHIQYF. CDR3 DNA: TGTGCCAGTAGCCGGCCAGGGGGGCACATTCAGTACTTC.